One and the same sample provided the 24 T cell receptor beta chains below, sequenced in a study of cytomegalovirus exposure and HLA in healthy donors. The PCR contained 60 Vbeta and 13 Jbeta primers. Assay used: immunoSEQ multiplex PCR; TCRdb lists only in-frame clones, some missing. In the table there are approximately 110,000 clones, roughly 80% of which are singletons. Sequenced material: PBMCs. The receptors originated from a woman between 35 and 50 years old in good health and CMV-seronegative.

The chain combines TRBV9 with TRBJ1-1; D gene ambiguous. This CDR3 has 14 amino acids. The V gene lost 0 bases and the J gene lost 4 bases, with 10 bases spanning the gap. In germline, CDR1 is SGDLS, CDR2 YYNGEE. The CDR3 reads CASSVESAATEAFF. CDR3 sequence (DNA): TGTGCCAGCAGCGTAGAATCAGCGGCCACTGAAGCTTTCTTT.

The V call is TRBV5-8, the J call TRBJ1-3, with D possibly being TRBD1 (6 bases). This CDR3 has 19 residues. CDR1 and CDR2 from the germline V gene are SGHTS and YDEGEE. Between the trimmed V and J ends, which lost 3 bases and 0 bases, there was a span of 22 bases. In DNA, the CDR3 is TGTGCCAGCAGCTCGCCTGTGGTCCTAACAGGGACCTCTGGAAACACCATATATTTT. Its protein product is CASSSPVVLTGTSGNTIYF.

This clone has only one observation. The rearrangement uses TRBV7-6 and TRBJ2-1; 7 positions match TRBD2. This CDR3 has 15 residues. The germline gives CDR1 SGHVS, CDR2 FNYEAQ. V was pared by 4 bases and J by 6 bases, with 9 bases of the junction left unmatched. The CDR3 here is CASSSAGACLNEQFF. For the CDR3, the DNA is TGTGCCAGCAGCTCTGCGGGAGCTTGCCTCAATGAGCAGTTCTTC.

The J gene is TRBJ2-7, the V gene TRBV7-8; TRBD2 agrees at 14 bases. CDR1 and CDR2 (germline): SGHVS, FQNEAQ. The CDR3 is 14 amino acids. J was trimmed by 6 bases and V by 6 bases; bases with no gene match: 4. CDR3 sequence (DNA): TGTGCCAGCAGACTCGGACTAGCGGGAGGCGAGCAGTACTTC. This translates into CASRLGLAGGEQYF.

The rearrangement links TRBV18 to TRBJ1-2; TRBD1 matches 10 bases. The CDR3 consists of 17 residues. The trim removed 0 bases at V and 8 bases at J, leaving 12 bases unmatched. CDR1 and CDR2 (germline): KGHSH, LQKENI. CDR3 in DNA: TGTGCCAGCTCACCACCCGCACCGGGACAGGGGATGCGGGGCTACACCTTC. It is translated as CASSPPAPGQGMRGYTF.

This clone was found a few times. The chain joins TRBV14 to TRBJ2-7; a weak D match, TRBD2 (5 bases). Germline V CDR1 and CDR2: SGHDN, FVKESK. This CDR3 contains 15 residues. V was pared by 0 bases and J by 3 bases, with 12 bases between. This chain's CDR3 is CASSQDEGRSYEQYF. The CDR3, as DNA: TGTGCCAGCAGCCAAGATGAGGGAAGGAGCTACGAGCAGTACTTC.

The gene calls are TRBV28 and TRBJ1-5; 10 bases match TRBD1. This CDR3 region has 15 residues. Trimming cost V 3 bases and J 2 bases; bases outside gene matches: 1. CDR1 and CDR2 from the germline V gene are MDHEN and SYDVKM. The CDR3 loop reads CASSFGTGGNQPQHF. The CDR3 DNA sequence: TGTGCCAGCAGTTTCGGGACAGGGGGCAATCAGCCCCAGCATTTT.

The chain recombines TRBV9 with TRBJ1-1; D might be TRBD1 (6 bases). Germline CDR1 reads SGDLS; CDR2 reads YYNGEE. The CDR3 length is 14 residues. V was clipped by 1 base and J by 1 base, with 8 bases between them. This CDR3 reads CASSVRGQNTEAFF. The CDR3 nucleotides are TGTGCCAGCAGCGTACGGGGACAGAACACTGAAGCTTTCTTT. Supplemented by reference TRBV9 and TRBJ1-1, the full variable domain reads DSGVTQTPKHLITATGQRVTLRCSPRSGDLSVYWYQQSLDQGLQFLIQYYNGEERAKGNILERFSAQQFPDLHSELNLSSLELGDSALYFCASSVRGQNTEAFFGQGTRLTVV.

V gene TRBV7-9 combines with J gene TRBJ2-3, with 14 bases that match TRBD2. This CDR3 spans 18 amino acids. The V segment lost 5 bases and the J segment 4 bases; nucleotides outside the gene matches: 11. The germline V gene encodes CDR1 SEHNR and CDR2 FQNEAQ (reference sequence). CDR3 in amino acids: CASSPTGTSGRYSDTQYF. In DNA, the CDR3 is TGTGCCAGCAGCCCCACCGGGACTAGCGGGAGATACTCAGATACGCAGTATTTT.

As regards this clone: The junction and the germline gene differ at one end; a read error may be behind it. The sample holds other DNA sequences that translate to the same CDR3. The chain has TRBV19 and TRBJ1-6, with 8 bases that match TRBD1. CDR1 is LNHDA and CDR2 is SQIVND in the germline V gene (reference sequence). The CDR3 contains 15 residues. CDR3 sequence reads: CASSTGDRTNSPLHF. In nucleotides, the CDR3 is TGTGCCAGTAGTACCGGGGACAGGACTAATTCACCCCTCCATTTT.

The chain recombines TRBV19 with TRBJ2-5, with TRBD1 matching 8 bases. Germline V CDR1 and CDR2: LNHDA, SQIVND (reference sequence). Unmatched junction bases numbered 9, after V lost 9 bases and J lost 6 bases. There are 13 residues in the CDR3. The DNA for the CDR3 is TGTGCCAGCACGACAGGGGTGGGAAAGACCCAGTACTTC. Protein sequence: CASTTGVGKTQYF.

The rearrangement links TRBV10-3 to TRBJ1-3; no clear D gene. The CDR3 is 13 amino acids. Trimming stripped 2 bases from V and 3 bases from J, with 5 bases between. Germline CDR1 is ENHRY and CDR2 is SYGVKD. CDR3 in DNA: TGTGCCATCAGTGAGGTTCGTGGAAACACCATATATTTT. This encodes CAISEVRGNTIYF.

The chain employs TRBV7-9 and TRBJ2-7; D ambiguous. Germline CDR1 is SEHNR and CDR2 is FQNEAQ (reference sequence). Trimming removed 3 bases from V and 0 bases from J, with 12 bases in between. The CDR3 loop spans 15 amino acids. The CDR3 here is CASSFDSIDSYEQYF. The CDR3 nucleotides are TGTGCCAGCAGCTTTGACTCCATCGACTCCTACGAGCAGTACTTC.

The gene calls are TRBV7-2 and TRBJ2-1; 14 nucleotides match TRBD2. The J segment lost 10 bases and the V segment lost 1 base, leaving 0 bases of the junction unmatched. The germline gives CDR1 SGHTA, CDR2 FQGNSA. The CDR3 spans 14 residues. The CDR3 spells CASSLGLAGGEQFF. Here the CDR3 DNA reads TGTGCCAGCAGCTTAGGACTAGCGGGAGGGGAGCAGTTCTTC.

V is TRBV11-3 and J is TRBJ1-4; a weak D match, TRBD1 (6 bases). Trimming stripped 7 bases from V and 13 bases from J, with 25 bases between. There are 15 residues in the CDR3. Germline CDR1 reads SGHNT; CDR2 reads YENEEA. The CDR3 bases are TGTGCCAGCAACCACCCAGGGGCTTGGTTTCACGGACTGTTTTTT. Its translation is CASNHPGAWFHGLFF.

The chain is built from TRBV5-1 and TRBJ1-1, with TRBD1 matching over 10 bases. Trimming took 0 bases from V and 4 from J; bases not matched to a gene: 9. Germline V gene sequence: CDR1 SGHRS, CDR2 YFSETQ. There are 17 residues in the CDR3. This chain's CDR3 is CASSLGTGGFSTTEAFF. The CDR3 bases are TGCGCCAGCAGCTTGGGGACAGGGGGATTCTCGACCACTGAAGCTTTCTTT.

The V gene is TRBV9, the J gene TRBJ1-2; TRBD1 matches 8 bases. V shed 4 bases and J 4 bases; nucleotides not matched to a gene: 6. Germline CDR1 is SGDLS and CDR2 is YYNGEE. The CDR3 length is 14 residues. CDR3 in DNA: TGTGCCAGCAGCCCATTTGGGACAGGCTATGGCTACACCTTC. Translation: CASSPFGTGYGYTF. The entire variable domain, with the rest obtained from reference TRBV9 and TRBJ1-2, is as follows: DSGVTQTPKHLITATGQRVTLRCSPRSGDLSVYWYQQSLDQGLQFLIQYYNGEERAKGNILERFSAQQFPDLHSELNLSSLELGDSALYFCASSPFGTGYGYTFGSGTRLTVV.

V usage is TRBV7-2 and J usage is TRBJ1-2; 7 bases map to TRBD1. With V trimmed by 2 bases and J by 7 bases, 13 bases remained unmatched. The CDR3 spans 16 residues. Germline V gives CDR1 SGHTA, CDR2 FQGNSA. CDR3 protein: CASSLFNAGGLAGYTF. CDR3 nucleotides: TGTGCCAGCAGCTTATTCAATGCAGGGGGGCTGGCTGGCTACACCTTC.

V is TRBV5-1 and J is TRBJ1-1; maybe TRBD1 (6 bases). Trimming shortened V by 4 bases and J by 1 base, and 11 bases separated the two germline ends. The CDR3 loop spans 14 amino acids. The germline V gene encodes CDR1 SGHRS and CDR2 YFSETQ. In DNA form, the CDR3 reads TGCGCCAGCAGCCCGGGACATCAGAACACTGAAGCTTTCTTT. It encodes CASSPGHQNTEAFF.

V and J are TRBV29-1 and TRBJ1-2; a possible D gene is TRBD1 (5 bases). Trimming took off 7 bases at V and 2 bases at J, with 11 bases between the two ends. The V gene's germline CDR1 is SQVTM and CDR2 ANQGSEA. This CDR3 region has 12 residues. CDR3 protein: CSETSGNYGYTF. In DNA form, the CDR3 reads TGCAGCGAGACGTCAGGGAACTATGGCTACACCTTC.

The chain employs TRBV4-3 and TRBJ2-7; weak D call: TRBD2 (6 bases). In germline, CDR1 is LGHNA, CDR2 YSLEER. The CDR3 contains 15 residues. Trimming left V 0 bases short and J 4 bases short, with 13 bases between. The DNA for the CDR3 is TGCGCCAGCAGCCAAGATCTACTAGCTGGTTACGAGCAGTACTTC. Translation: CASSQDLLAGYEQYF.

The chain uses TRBV6-1 and TRBJ2-1; 9 bases fit TRBD2. This CDR3 contains 13 residues. Per germline, CDR1 MNHNS and CDR2 SASEGT. Trimming removed 6 bases from V and 5 bases from J; junction bases left unmatched: 2. In DNA form, the CDR3 reads TGTGCCAGCAGGCTAGCGGGGCACAATGAGCAGTTCTTC. Protein: CASRLAGHNEQFF.

The chain joins TRBV27 to TRBJ2-6; D not resolved. Germline CDR1 reads MNHEY; CDR2 reads SMNVEV (reference sequence). The CDR3 contains 13 residues. V shed 4 bases and J shed 4 bases, with 5 bases lying between them. Here the CDR3 DNA reads TGTGCCAGCAGTTCACAGGGGGCCAACGTCCTGACTTTC. Translation: CASSSQGANVLTF.

This clone has just a few counts. CDR3 bases: TGTGCCAGCACCGACCCCGGGTGGGAGACCCAGTACTTC. Translating gives CASTDPGWETQYF. The rearrangement links TRBV7-2 to TRBJ2-5, with D unclear. In germline, CDR1 is SGHTA, CDR2 FQGNSA. V was trimmed by 7 bases and J by 5 bases, leaving 14 bases between them. The CDR3 has 13 amino acids.